The rows below give T cell receptor beta chains drawn from one sample of a study of blood T cell repertoires in COVID-19. Here immunoSEQ multiplex PCR was the method, and the copy in TCRdb shows in-frame clones only, minus some. The sample consists of some 93,000 clones, roughly 90% of them appearing once. The specimen was peripheral blood. The source of these receptors is an elderly woman with acute or convalescent COVID-19. Both conserved end residues are part of each CDR3. A D gene is named only where the DNA matches it firmly. Clone size is stated in some rows and not others, as once, few, many or a class when expanded.

v_call	d_call	clone_size	j_call	cdr3_nt	cdr3_aa
TRBV6-5	NA	NA	TRBJ2-1	TGTGCCAGCAGTTCCAGCTACGGGGATGAGCAGTTCTTC	CASSSSYGDEQFF
TRBV18	NA	NA	TRBJ1-2	TGTGCCAGCTCACCCCAGGGAACGGAAGGCTACACCTTC	CASSPQGTEGYTF
TRBV27	TRBD2	NA	TRBJ2-7	TGTGCCAGCAGTCCCCGGACTAGTTTGGGTGAGCAGTACTTC	CASSPRTSLGEQYF
TRBV2	TRBD1	NA	TRBJ2-7	TGTGCCAGCAACCAAGGACAGGGCAGCTCCTACGAGCAGTACTTC	CASNQGQGSSYEQYF
TRBV3-1/TRBV3-2	NA	NA	TRBJ2-1	TGTGCCAGCAGCCAGGCCTACGGGGTGCAGTTCTTC	CASSQAYGVQFF
TRBV6-5	NA	NA	TRBJ2-3	TGTGCCAGCGGCAGGGGTGGGAGCACAGATACGCAGTATTTT	CASGRGGSTDTQYF
TRBV5-1	TRBD1	NA	TRBJ1-6	TGCGCCAGCAGCTCTGAGACAGGGGCGAATTCACCCCTCCACTTT	CASSSETGANSPLHF
TRBV3-1/TRBV3-2	NA	NA	TRBJ1-4	TGTGCCAGCAGCGAAAGAGGGAACGGGGAAAAACTGTTTTTT	CASSERGNGEKLFF
TRBV27	TRBD1	many	TRBJ2-3	TGTGCCAGCAGCCCCGGGGACAGGGTCACAGATACGCAGTATTTT	CASSPGDRVTDTQYF
TRBV3-1/TRBV3-2	TRBD1	NA	TRBJ1-2	TGTGCCAGCAGCCAAGCCAGGACAGGGGGCTATGGCTACACCTTC	CASSQARTGGYGYTF
TRBV28	TRBD1	NA	TRBJ2-5	TGTGCCAGCAGCAAATTAAGACAGGGCAACCAAGAGACCCAGTACTTC	CASSKLRQGNQETQYF
TRBV10-3	TRBD1	NA	TRBJ1-5	TGTGCCATCAGCCGGGACAGGGTCTTATATAGCAATCAGCCCCAGCATTTT	CAISRDRVLYSNQPQHF
TRBV12-3/TRBV12-4	NA	NA	TRBJ2-1	TGTGCCAGCAGCGTCGGACTGTACAATGAGCAGTTCTTC	CASSVGLYNEQFF
TRBV7-2	TRBD2	NA	TRBJ2-3	TGTGCCAGCAGCGCTAGCGGGGGGGGCGGAGATACGCAGTATTTT	CASSASGGGGDTQYF
TRBV19	NA	NA	TRBJ1-5	TGTGCCAGTAGTATTGGGAGAAGCAATCAGCCCCAGCATTTT	CASSIGRSNQPQHF
TRBV28	NA	NA	TRBJ2-7	TGTGCCAGCAATATCGCGGGGCGCGAAGGAGAGCAGTACTTC	CASNIAGREGEQYF
TRBV5-1	NA	NA	TRBJ2-3	TGCGCCAGCAGCCAACAAGTTAGCACAGATACGCAGTATTTT	CASSQQVSTDTQYF
TRBV4-1	TRBD1	NA	TRBJ1-6	TGCGCCAGCAGCGTCCGGGACAGAAATTCACCCCTCCACTTT	CASSVRDRNSPLHF
TRBV7-8	TRBD2	NA	TRBJ2-5	TGTGCCAGCAGCTTAGGTTTCGCGGGGGGGGTCCAAGAGACCCAGTACTTC	CASSLGFAGGVQETQYF
TRBV5-6	TRBD1	NA	TRBJ2-7	TGTGCCAGCACCGAAGGGGGCGAGTACGAGCAGTACTTC	CASTEGGEYEQYF
TRBV28	NA	once	TRBJ2-1	TGTGCCAGCAGCCTCCCCGCCACAGGGTGGAATGAGCAGTTCTTC	CASSLPATGWNEQFF
TRBV15	NA	NA	TRBJ1-1	TGTGCCACCAGCAGTGGTGGGAGCGGCCGGCGAGCTTTCTTT	CATSSGGSGRRAFF
TRBV18	TRBD2	NA	TRBJ2-7	TGTGCCAGCTCAGCGCCGGGACTACCCTACGAGCAGTACTTC	CASSAPGLPYEQYF
TRBV6-5	NA	few	TRBJ1-2	TGTGCCAGCAGAGATCCAGGGAAGGATGGCTACACCTTC	CASRDPGKDGYTF
TRBV6-1	NA	NA	TRBJ1-6	TGTGCCAGCAGTGAGGGGGCTCGTCCTAGTTCACCCCTCCACTTT	CASSEGARPSSPLHF
TRBV7-9	NA	NA	TRBJ1-1	TGTGCCAGCAGCTTGGGCAGGGAGGGGACTGAAGCTTTCTTT	CASSLGREGTEAFF
TRBV2	TRBD2	few	TRBJ2-3	TGTGCCAGCAGTGACGGACTAGCGGGGGACCGCACAGATACGCAGTATTTT	CASSDGLAGDRTDTQYF